Presented here are 19 T cell receptor beta chains from one specimen sequenced in a study of cytomegalovirus exposure and HLA in healthy donors. The PCR contained 60 Vbeta and 13 Jbeta primers. Clones were read by immunoSEQ multiplex PCR, and TCRdb kept only the in-frame ones, dropping some. The repertoire holds some 130,000 clones, with about four fifths as singletons. Sequencing was done on a sample of PBMCs. All receptors derive from a man between 25 and 39 years old in good health.

This clone was picked up one time. The chain has TRBV7-2 and TRBJ1-5; D gene unclear. V gave up 0 bases and J gave up 0 bases, with 9 bases separating them. The V gene's germline CDR1 is SGHTA and CDR2 FQGNSA. This CDR3 has 16 residues. CDR3 loop: CASSLATGNSNQPQHF. The CDR3 nucleotides read TGTGCCAGCAGCTTAGCCACGGGTAATAGCAATCAGCCCCAGCATTTT. Filled out from reference TRBV7-2 and TRBJ1-5, the complete variable domain reads GAGVSQSPSNKVTEKGKDVELRCDPISGHTALYWYRQSLGQGLEFLIYFQGNSAPDKSGLPSDRFSAERTGGSVSTLTIQRTQQEDSAVYLCASSLATGNSNQPQHFGDGTRLSIL.

The chain combines TRBV30 with TRBJ1-1; TRBD1 matches 8 bases. V shed 0 bases, J shed 6 bases, and the junction held 9 bases outside the gene matches. There are 15 residues in the CDR3. Looked up from germline, CDR1 is GTSNPN and CDR2 is SVGIG (reference sequence). DNA for the CDR3: TGTGCCTGGAGTGTACTCCCGACAGGGGATTCTGAAGCTTTCTTT. It translates to CAWSVLPTGDSEAFF.

The chain links TRBV14 to TRBJ2-3, with D perhaps matching TRBD2 (6 bases). The CDR3 loop spans 13 amino acids. Germline V lookup: CDR1 SGHDN, CDR2 FVKESK. With 6 bases removed from V and 4 bases from J, the gap between germline ends came to 11 bases. CDR3: CASSRLDADTQYF. The CDR3 DNA sequence: TGTGCCAGCAGTAGACTAGATGCAGATACGCAGTATTTT.

This clone was counted only a few times. The V gene is TRBV15, the J gene TRBJ1-4; 7 bases fit TRBD1. Germline V gene lookup returns CDR1 LNHNV and CDR2 YYDKDF (reference sequence). The CDR3 extends over 15 amino acids. V was pared by 0 bases and J by 7 bases, with 5 bases of the junction left unmatched. CDR3 bases: TGTGCCACCAGCAGAGATCCAGGGGGTGCTGAAAAACTGTTTTTT. It specifies CATSRDPGGAEKLFF.

This chain uses TRBV5-1 with TRBJ1-5; possibly TRBD1 for D (6 bases). The CDR3 is 14 residues long. CDR1 SGHRS and CDR2 YFSETQ come from the germline V gene. The V end lost 0 bases, the J end lost 2 bases, and 6 bases lay between the germline ends. The CDR3 protein is CASSLGGRNQPQHF. The DNA of the CDR3 is TGCGCCAGCAGCTTGGGGGGGCGCAATCAGCCCCAGCATTTT.

The rearrangement uses TRBV27 and TRBJ1-2, with a possible D match to TRBD1 (5 bases). V was clipped by 7 bases and J by 7 bases, with 22 bases between them. From germline, CDR1 is MNHEY and CDR2 SMNVEV (reference sequence). The CDR3 has 15 amino acids. Here the CDR3 DNA reads TGTGCCAGCAAGGGATATGGCAGGGAGGGTAGTGGCTACACCTTC. It yields the protein CASKGYGREGSGYTF.

The chain joins TRBV7-2 to TRBJ2-3, with D perhaps TRBD1 (7 bases). Trimming took off 5 bases at V and 2 bases at J, with 14 bases between the two ends. CDR3 length: 15 amino acids. Germline V lookup: CDR1 SGHTA, CDR2 FQGNSA. The CDR3 spells CASSQGGLVTDTQYF. DNA of the CDR3: TGTGCCAGCAGCCAGGGGGGACTGGTCACAGATACGCAGTATTTT.

This clone was detected only a few times. This chain links TRBV7-3 with TRBJ2-2; 7 bases fit TRBD2. CDR1 SGHTA and CDR2 FQGTGA come from the germline V gene. Trimming at V came to 4 bases and at J to 7 bases, leaving 9 bases not matched to a gene. CDR3 size: 15 residues. CDR3 DNA sequence: TGTGCCAGCAGCTACCCCAGGGAGGGGCACGGGGAGCTGTTTTTT. Translating gives CASSYPREGHGELFF.

The DNA for the CDR3 is TGTGCCAGCAGAAACAGGGGGGGTGCCTACGAGCAGTACTTC. This sequence encodes CASRNRGGAYEQYF. The chain carries TRBV28 and TRBJ2-7, with D perhaps matching TRBD1 (8 bases). Germline loops: CDR1 MDHEN, CDR2 SYDVKM. This CDR3 is 14 amino acids long. Trimming removed 6 bases at V and 2 bases at J, with 14 bases between. The variable domain in full, completed from reference TRBV28 and TRBJ2-7, reads DVKVTQSSRYLVKRTGEKVFLECVQDMDHENMFWYRQDPGLGLRLIYFSYDVKMKEKGDIPEGYSVSREKKERFSLILESASTNQTSMYLCASRNRGGAYEQYFGPGTRLTVT.

The chain couples TRBV27 to TRBJ2-7; 8 positions match TRBD1. Germline CDR1 is MNHEY and CDR2 is SMNVEV (reference sequence). The CDR3 runs 15 residues. The V and J ends lost 3 bases and 7 bases, in that order; junction bases with no gene match: 11. In DNA form, the CDR3 reads TGTGCCAGCAGTTTTGTATCAGGGGGCGCAGGGGAGCAGTACTTC. This sequence encodes CASSFVSGGAGEQYF.

The V gene is TRBV2, the J gene TRBJ2-2; possible D gene TRBD1, 5 bases. The CDR3 extends over 15 amino acids. Per the germline V gene, CDR1 is SNHLY and CDR2 is FYNNEI. The V end was cut by 4 bases, the J end by 0 bases, with 9 bases between. CDR3 sequence: CASSVETANTGELFF. The CDR3 DNA sequence: TGTGCCAGCAGTGTCGAGACAGCGAACACCGGGGAGCTGTTTTTT. The full variable domain, with the rest looked up from reference TRBV2 and TRBJ2-2, is EPEVTQTPSHQVTQMGQEVILRCVPISNHLYFYWYRQILGQKVEFLVSFYNNEISEKSEIFDDQFSVERPDGSNFTLKIRSTKLEDSAMYFCASSVETANTGELFFGEGSRLTVL.

This clone was seen a handful of times. The J gene is TRBJ2-3, the V gene TRBV19; perhaps TRBD2 as D (6 bases). This CDR3 has 17 residues. Germline-derived CDR1 and CDR2 are LNHDA and SQIVND (reference sequence). Trimming cost V 4 bases and J 0 bases, with 17 bases left between them. CDR3 in amino acids: CASSNLATRTSTDTQYF. In DNA, the CDR3 is TGTGCCAGTAGTAATCTAGCGACCCGCACTAGCACAGATACGCAGTATTTT. The full variable domain, with the rest looked up from reference TRBV19 and TRBJ2-3, is DGGITQSPKYLFRKEGQNVTLSCEQNLNHDAMYWYRQDPGQGLRLIYYSQIVNDFQKGDIAEGYSVSREKKESFPLTVTSAQKNPTAFYLCASSNLATRTSTDTQYFGPGTRLTVL.

V is TRBV7-2 and J is TRBJ2-3, with 8 bases matching TRBD2. The germline V gene has CDR1 SGHTA and CDR2 FQGNSA. The CDR3 spans 16 residues. V lost 1 base, J lost 2 bases, and 5 bases stayed unmatched. The CDR3 bases are TGTGCCAGCAGCTTAGGGGCTAGCGGGTACACAGATACGCAGTATTTT. The encoded protein is CASSLGASGYTDTQYF.

A few counts support this clone. Other nucleotide sequences from this sample produce the same CDR3. The chain is built from TRBV4-1 and TRBJ2-3; TRBD2 matches at 7 bases. The CDR3 has 14 amino acids. The V gene end was trimmed by 3 bases and the J gene end by 2 bases; junction bases not matched to a gene: 2. Germline-derived CDR1 and CDR2 are MGHRA and YSYEKL. The CDR3 region is CASSQAGDTDTQYF. The CDR3 DNA follows: TGCGCCAGCAGCCAGGCGGGAGACACAGATACGCAGTATTTT.

The chain is built from TRBV6-6 and TRBJ2-3; D uncertain. The CDR3 runs to 14 residues. Trimming pared 2 bases from V and 4 bases from J, leaving 10 bases between. Germline CDR1 reads MNHNY; CDR2 reads SVGAGI (reference sequence). CDR3 region: CASSYKSGSDTQYF. The CDR3 nucleotides read TGTGCCAGCAGTTACAAGTCCGGGTCAGATACGCAGTATTTT.

V and J are TRBV7-2 and TRBJ2-5, with 9 bases fitting TRBD1. The DNA end is a closer match to TRBJ2-7, so the J assignment may be wrong. The germline V gene has CDR1 SGHTA and CDR2 FQGNSA. The CDR3 contains 15 residues. The CDR3 bases are TGTGCCAGCACCTCCGGGACAGGGTCGCCCTACGAGCAGTACTTC. This sequence encodes CASTSGTGSPYEQYF.

This clone was counted a few times. V gene TRBV6-5 combines with J gene TRBJ2-7, with TRBD1 matching over 9 bases. Germline CDR1 is MNHEY and CDR2 is SVGAGI. V gave up 5 bases and J gave up 0 bases; unmatched junction bases: 5. The CDR3 length is 15 residues. CDR3 in amino acids: CASSPGTGSSYEQYF. Here the CDR3 DNA reads TGTGCCAGCAGTCCCGGGACAGGGAGCTCCTACGAGCAGTACTTC.

V and J are TRBV30 and TRBJ2-5, with TRBD1 identical over 11 bases. The V gene's germline CDR1 is GTSNPN and CDR2 SVGIG (reference sequence). This CDR3 is built from 12 residues. J gave up 12 bases and V 0 bases, and 3 bases lay outside the gene matches. CDR3 DNA: TGTGCCTGGAGTGTACGGGGACAGGGGGAGTACTTC. This encodes CAWSVRGQGEYF.

The chain combines TRBV6-8 with TRBJ2-1, with a weak D call TRBD2 (5 bases). Trimming cost V 0 bases and J 6 bases, with 15 bases left between them. The CDR3 is 16 residues long. The germline V gene has CDR1 MNHGY and CDR2 SAAAGT. Here the CDR3 DNA reads TGTGCCAGCAGTTACTCGAGCGGTTTCAGCTCCAATGAGCAGTTCTTC. It translates to CASSYSSGFSSNEQFF.